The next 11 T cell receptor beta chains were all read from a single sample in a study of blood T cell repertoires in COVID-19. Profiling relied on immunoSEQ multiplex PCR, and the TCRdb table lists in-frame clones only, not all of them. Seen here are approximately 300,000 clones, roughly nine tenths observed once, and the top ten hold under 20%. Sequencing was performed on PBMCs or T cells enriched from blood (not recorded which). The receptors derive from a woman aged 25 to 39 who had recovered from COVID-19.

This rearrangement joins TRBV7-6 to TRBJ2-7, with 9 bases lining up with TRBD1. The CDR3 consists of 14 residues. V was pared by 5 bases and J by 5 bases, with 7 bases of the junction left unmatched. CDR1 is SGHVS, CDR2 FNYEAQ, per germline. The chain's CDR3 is CASSGRDRVHEQYF. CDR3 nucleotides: TGTGCCAGCAGCGGCCGGGACAGGGTTCACGAGCAGTACTTC.

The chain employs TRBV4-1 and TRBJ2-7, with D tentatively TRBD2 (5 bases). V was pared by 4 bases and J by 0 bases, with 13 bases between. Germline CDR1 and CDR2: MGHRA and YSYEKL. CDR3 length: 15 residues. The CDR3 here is CASSLRTSSSYEQYF. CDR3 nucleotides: TGCGCCAGCAGCCTCCGGACTTCGAGCTCCTACGAGCAGTACTTC.

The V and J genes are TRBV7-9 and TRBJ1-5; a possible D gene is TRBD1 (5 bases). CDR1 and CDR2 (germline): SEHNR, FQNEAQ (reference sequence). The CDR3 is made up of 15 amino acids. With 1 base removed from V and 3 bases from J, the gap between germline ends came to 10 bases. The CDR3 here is CASSLVAGNNQPQHF. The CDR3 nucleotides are TGTGCCAGCAGCTTAGTGGCAGGGAACAATCAGCCCCAGCATTTT.

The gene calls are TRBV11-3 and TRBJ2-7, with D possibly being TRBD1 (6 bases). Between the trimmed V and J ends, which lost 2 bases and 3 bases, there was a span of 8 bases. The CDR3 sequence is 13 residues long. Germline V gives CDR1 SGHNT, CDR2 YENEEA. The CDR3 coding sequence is TGTGCCAGCAGCTTAATAGGGGGCTACGAGCAGTACTTC. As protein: CASSLIGGYEQYF.

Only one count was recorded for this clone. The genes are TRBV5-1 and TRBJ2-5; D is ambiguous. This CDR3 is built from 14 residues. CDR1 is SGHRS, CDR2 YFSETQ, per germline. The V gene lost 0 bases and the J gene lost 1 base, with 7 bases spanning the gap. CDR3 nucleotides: TGCGCCAGCAGCTTGGAGTGGAGCCAAGAGACCCAGTACTTC. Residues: CASSLEWSQETQYF.

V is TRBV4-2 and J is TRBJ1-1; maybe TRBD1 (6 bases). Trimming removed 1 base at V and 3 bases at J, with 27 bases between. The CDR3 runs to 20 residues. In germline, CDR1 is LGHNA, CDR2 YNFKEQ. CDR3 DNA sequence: TGTGCCAGCAGCCAAGGCGGCAGGGGTAGACCAAGGAGGAATTACACTGAAGCTTTCTTT. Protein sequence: CASSQGGRGRPRRNYTEAFF.

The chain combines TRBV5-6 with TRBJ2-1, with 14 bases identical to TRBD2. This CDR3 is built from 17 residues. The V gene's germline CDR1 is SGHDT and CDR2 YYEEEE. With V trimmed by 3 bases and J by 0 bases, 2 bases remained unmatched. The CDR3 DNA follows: TGTGCCAGCAGCTGGGGACTAGCGGGAGCCTCCTACAATGAGCAGTTCTTC. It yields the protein CASSWGLAGASYNEQFF.

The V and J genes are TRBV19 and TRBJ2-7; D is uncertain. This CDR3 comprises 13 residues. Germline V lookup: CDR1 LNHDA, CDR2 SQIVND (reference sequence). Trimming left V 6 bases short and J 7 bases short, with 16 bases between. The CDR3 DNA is TGTGCCAGTAGCCCGGATAGTTTCGGGGAGCAGTACTTC. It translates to CASSPDSFGEQYF.

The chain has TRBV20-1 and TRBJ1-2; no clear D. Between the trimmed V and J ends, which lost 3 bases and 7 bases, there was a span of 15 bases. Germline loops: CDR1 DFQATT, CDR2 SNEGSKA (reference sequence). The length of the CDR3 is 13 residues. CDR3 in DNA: TGCAGTGCTAGTCGGTTGGGAGAAAGTGGCTACACCTTC. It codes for CSASRLGESGYTF.

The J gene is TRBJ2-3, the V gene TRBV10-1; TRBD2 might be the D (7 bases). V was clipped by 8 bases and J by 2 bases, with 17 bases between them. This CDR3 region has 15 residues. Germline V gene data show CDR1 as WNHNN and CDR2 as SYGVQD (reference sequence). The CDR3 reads CASGCERGHTDTQYF. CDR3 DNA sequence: TGCGCCAGCGGTTGTGAGCGGGGACACACAGATACGCAGTATTTT.

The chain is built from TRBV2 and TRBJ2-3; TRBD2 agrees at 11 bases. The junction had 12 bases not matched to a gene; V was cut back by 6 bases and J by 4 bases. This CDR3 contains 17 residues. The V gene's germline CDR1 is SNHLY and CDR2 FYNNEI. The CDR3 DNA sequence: TGTGCCAGCAGGAATCCGGGACTAGCGGAGGAAGCAGATACGCAGTATTTT. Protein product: CASRNPGLAEEADTQYF.